These 31 T cell receptor beta chains share one sample of origin, sequenced in a study of T cell responses to AZD1222 COVID-19 vaccine. Sequencing used immunoSEQ multiplex PCR; TCRdb keeps in-frame clones, though not all of them. The sample has 130,000 to 150,000 clones; around 91% are singletons. Sequences were derived from peripheral blood, sampled on day 0 of AZD1222 vaccination. These receptors were collected from an adult in good health.

This sequence joins TRBV4-1 and TRBJ1-4; unclear D gene. V lost 1 base and J 5 bases, leaving 11 bases between the germline ends. Germline values: CDR1 MGHRA, CDR2 YSYEKL. The CDR3 is 15 residues long. CDR3 DNA: TGCGCCAGCAGCCAAGGTCAGTCCCCAAATGAAAAACTGTTTTTT. Encoded protein: CASSQGQSPNEKLFF.

The chain recombines TRBV7-8 with TRBJ2-4; 12 positions agree with TRBD2. V shed 4 bases, J shed 2 bases, and the junction held 3 bases outside the gene matches. The CDR3 sequence is 16 residues long. The germline CDR1 and CDR2 sequences are SGHVS and FQNEAQ. CDR3 sequence: CASSSTSGRTKNIQYF. The CDR3 bases are TGTGCCAGCAGCTCGACTAGCGGGAGAACCAAAAACATTCAGTACTTC.

This chain connects TRBV15 to TRBJ2-3; 7 nucleotides agree with TRBD2. J lost 0 bases, V lost 5 bases, and 8 bases had no gene match. Germline V gene data show CDR1 as LNHNV and CDR2 as YYDKDF (reference sequence). This CDR3 is 16 amino acids long. The DNA for the CDR3 is TGTGCCACCAGCGGAACCCTAGCGGAGAGCACAGATACGCAGTATTTT. It yields the protein CATSGTLAESTDTQYF.

The chain recombines TRBV3-1 (or the pseudogene TRBV3-2) with TRBJ2-2; 10 bases align to TRBD2. Germline V gene lookup returns CDR1 LGHDT and CDR2 YNNKEL (reference sequence). V lost 3 bases, J lost 7 bases, and 11 bases stayed unmatched. This CDR3 is built from 17 residues. The CDR3 DNA is TGTGCCAGCAGCCACGAAGGGCTAGCGGGAGTGGGCGGGGAGCTGTTTTTT. Amino acids: CASSHEGLAGVGGELFF.

Only one count was recorded for this clone. The chain recombines TRBV7-9 with TRBJ2-2, with D possibly TRBD2 on 5 matching bases. There are 13 residues in the CDR3. The germline gives CDR1 SEHNR, CDR2 FQNEAQ (reference sequence). V lost 1 base to trimming and J lost 6 bases, with 6 bases between them. CDR3 coding DNA: TGTGCCAGCAGCTTAGGTAGCGCCGGGGAGCTGTTTTTT. Translated: CASSLGSAGELFF.

The J gene is TRBJ2-5, the V gene TRBV3-1 (or the pseudogene TRBV3-2); the D is unclear. The length of the CDR3 is 12 residues. CDR1 and CDR2 from the germline V gene are LGHDT and YNNKEL (reference sequence). V lost 0 bases and J lost 5, with 4 bases in between. In DNA, the CDR3 is TGTGCCAGCAGCCAAGACGTGGAGACCCAGTACTTC. This sequence encodes CASSQDVETQYF.

This chain connects TRBV4-1 to TRBJ2-2, with TRBD2 identical over 8 bases. The CDR3 has 17 residues. Germline V lookup: CDR1 MGHRA, CDR2 YSYEKL. V gave up 0 bases and J gave up 6 bases; unmatched junction bases: 9. The CDR3 spells CASSQDGTSNSAGELFF. The CDR3 DNA sequence: TGCGCCAGCAGCCAAGACGGGACTAGTAATTCTGCCGGGGAGCTGTTTTTT.

The chain is built from TRBV13 and TRBJ2-3, with D tentatively TRBD1 or TRBD2 (6 bases each). Germline values: CDR1 PRHDT, CDR2 FYEKMQ (reference sequence). The CDR3 spans 14 residues. V dropped 5 bases and J dropped 8 bases, with 17 bases sitting between them. The DNA of the CDR3 is TGTGCCAGCAGCACAGGGACCCGGAGGGGTACGCAGTATTTT. Translation gives CASSTGTRRGTQYF.

The table lists this clone with a count of one. The chain employs TRBV2 and TRBJ2-1, with 9 bases fitting TRBD2. Trimming removed 3 bases from V and 2 bases from J; junction bases left unmatched: 2. The CDR3 contains 15 residues. Germline V CDR1 and CDR2: SNHLY, FYNNEI. Here the CDR3 reads CASSERLAAYNEQFF. Written as DNA, the CDR3 is TGTGCCAGCAGTGAGAGACTAGCGGCCTACAATGAGCAGTTCTTC.

This chain uses TRBV5-4 with TRBJ2-7, with TRBD1 matching 9 bases. The CDR3 covers 15 residues. Germline V gene data show CDR1 as SGHNT and CDR2 as YYREEE (reference sequence). V shed 4 bases, J shed 4 bases, and the junction held 9 bases outside the gene matches. CDR3 nucleotides: TGTGCCAGCAGCGCCCGGACAGGGGTGCTTTACGAGCAGTACTTC. Residues: CASSARTGVLYEQYF.

The rearrangement links TRBV7-9 to TRBJ2-7, with 7 bases aligning to TRBD1. This CDR3 region has 15 residues. The junction had 5 bases not matched to a gene; V was cut back by 2 bases and J by 1 base. The germline gives CDR1 SEHNR, CDR2 FQNEAQ (reference sequence). CDR3 protein: CASSLPGTASYEQYF. CDR3 nucleotide sequence: TGTGCCAGCAGCTTACCCGGGACAGCTTCCTACGAGCAGTACTTC.

This clone appeared a single time. The chain has TRBV2 and TRBJ1-1; D uncertain. The CDR3 is 13 amino acids. The V and J ends lost 6 bases and 0 bases respectively, with 8 bases between them. From germline, CDR1 is SNHLY and CDR2 FYNNEI. In DNA, the CDR3 is TGTGCCAGCAGGGCTACGTTGAACACTGAAGCTTTCTTT. It translates to CASRATLNTEAFF. Supplemented by reference TRBV2 and TRBJ1-1, the full variable domain reads EPEVTQTPSHQVTQMGQEVILRCVPISNHLYFYWYRQILGQKVEFLVSFYNNEISEKSEIFDDQFSVERPDGSNFTLKIRSTKLEDSAMYFCASRATLNTEAFFGQGTRLTVV.

CDR3 nucleotides: TGCGCCAGCAGGTCGTCGACCTCACCCTGGGCCGGCGAGCAGTACTTC. Translating gives CASRSSTSPWAGEQYF. The V call is TRBV5-1, the J call TRBJ2-7; D remains ambiguous. The CDR3 has 16 residues. V lost 5 bases to trimming and J lost 6 bases, with 24 bases between them. The germline V gene encodes CDR1 SGHRS and CDR2 YFSETQ. The entire variable domain, with the rest obtained from reference TRBV5-1 and TRBJ2-7, is as follows: KAGVTQTPRYLIKTRGQQVTLSCSPISGHRSVSWYQQTPGQGLQFLFEYFSETQRNKGNFPGRFSGRQFSNSRSEMNVSTLELGDSALYLCASRSSTSPWAGEQYFGPGTRLTVT.

The CDR3 is CSSKGALTGELFF. CDR3 sequence (DNA): TGCAGCTCCAAGGGGGCGCTCACCGGGGAGCTGTTTTTT. The J gene is TRBJ2-2, the V gene TRBV29-1; 7 positions agree with TRBD1. This CDR3 is built from 13 residues. V was pared by 8 bases and J by 4 bases, with 7 bases of the junction left unmatched. From germline, CDR1 is SQVTM and CDR2 ANQGSEA.

The V gene is TRBV5-6, the J gene TRBJ2-7, with a weak D call TRBD1 (6 bases). Per the germline V gene, CDR1 is SGHDT and CDR2 is YYEEEE. V lost 3 bases to trimming and J lost 1 base, with 20 bases between them. This CDR3 has 17 residues. CDR3 in DNA: TGTGCCAGCAGCTCTCCCCAGGGGTTCGTAGGATCCTACGAGCAGTACTTC. Translated, it gives CASSSPQGFVGSYEQYF.

CDR3 loop: CATSRDRGPAGYTF. In DNA form, the CDR3 reads TGTGCCACCAGCAGAGACAGGGGGCCGGCTGGCTACACCTTC. The V call is TRBV15, the J call TRBJ1-2, with 8 bases fitting TRBD1. Germline values: CDR1 LNHNV, CDR2 YYDKDF (reference sequence). CDR3 size: 14 residues. The J segment lost 7 bases and the V segment lost 0 bases, leaving 4 bases of the junction unmatched.

The V call is TRBV28, the J call TRBJ2-4; the D is unclear. The CDR3 contains 16 residues. CDR1 MDHEN and CDR2 SYDVKM come from the germline V gene. V lost 5 bases and J lost 0, with 14 bases in between. Here the CDR3 reads CASSPRDQLAKNIQYF. The CDR3 DNA sequence: TGTGCCAGCAGTCCCCGCGACCAACTAGCCAAAAACATTCAGTACTTC.

This chain connects TRBV6-5 to TRBJ1-2; 8 bases agree with TRBD1. Losses at the gene ends were 0 bases for V and 4 bases for J; bases not matched to a gene: 4. The CDR3 runs to 15 residues. The germline V gene has CDR1 MNHEY and CDR2 SVGAGI. CDR3 amino acids: CASSYSTGGVYGYTF. The CDR3 coding sequence is TGTGCCAGCAGTTACTCAACAGGGGGGGTCTATGGCTACACCTTC.

The rearrangement links TRBV5-4 to TRBJ2-3; weak D call: TRBD1 (6 bases). Germline loops: CDR1 SGHNT, CDR2 YYREEE (reference sequence). V dropped 4 bases and J dropped 2 bases, with 17 bases sitting between them. This CDR3 contains 16 residues. The CDR3 DNA reads as TGTGCCAGCAGCCCCCCGGACAGCTCACACACAGATACGCAGTATTTT. It is translated as CASSPPDSSHTDTQYF.

The CDR3 protein is CASSLDQGRETQYF. The CDR3 coding sequence is TGTGCCAGCAGCTTAGACCAGGGGAGAGAGACCCAGTACTTC. The chain employs TRBV11-1 and TRBJ2-5, with D possibly matching TRBD1 (6 bases). The CDR3 length is 14 residues. CDR1 and CDR2 from the germline V gene are SGHAT and FQDESV (reference sequence). Trimming took off 1 base at V and 4 bases at J, with 10 bases between the two ends.

The gene calls are TRBV7-2 and TRBJ2-2, with a weak D call TRBD2 (6 bases). Per the germline V gene, CDR1 is SGHTA and CDR2 is FQGNSA. The V end lost 8 bases, the J end lost 1 base, and 14 bases lay between the germline ends. CDR3 size: 15 residues. This CDR3 is CASRPGLRNTGELFF. For the CDR3, the DNA is TGTGCCAGCCGCCCGGGACTTCGGAACACCGGGGAGCTGTTTTTT.

The chain joins TRBV4-2 to TRBJ2-2; D may be TRBD2 (5 bases). V was trimmed by 0 bases and J by 4 bases, leaving 6 bases between them. This CDR3 region has 14 residues. Germline CDR1 is LGHNA and CDR2 is YNFKEQ. In nucleotides, the CDR3 is TGTGCCAGCAGCCAAGACGAGGGCACCGGGGAGCTGTTTTTT. Protein product: CASSQDEGTGELFF.

The rearrangement joins TRBV29-1 to TRBJ2-7; 7 positions agree with TRBD1. CDR3 length equals 12 residues. V shed 7 bases, J shed 2 bases, and the junction held 5 bases outside the gene matches. Germline values: CDR1 SQVTM, CDR2 ANQGSEA. The CDR3 bases are TGCAGCGGTCGGGACAGTGCCTACGAGCAGTACTTC. Its protein product is CSGRDSAYEQYF.

The CDR3 region has the DNA TGTGCCAGCTCACCACATGACGGGACATCGGGGGTCACTGAAGCTTTCTTT. This sequence encodes CASSPHDGTSGVTEAFF. V gene TRBV18 combines with J gene TRBJ1-1, with D possibly matching TRBD1 (6 bases). Germline loops: CDR1 KGHSH, CDR2 LQKENI. Trimming pared 1 base from V and 4 bases from J, leaving 19 bases between. The CDR3 has 17 amino acids. Full variable domain (remainder filled in from reference TRBV18 and TRBJ1-1): NAGVMQNPRHLVRRRGQEARLRCSPMKGHSHVYWYRQLPEEGLKFMVYLQKENIIDESGMPKERFSAEFPKEGPSILRIQQVVRGDSAAYFCASSPHDGTSGVTEAFFGQGTRLTVV.

The chain carries TRBV1 and TRBJ2-1; no DNA check was done on the table's D call, TRBD1. TRBV1 is a pseudogene locus. The CDR3 loop spans 16 amino acids. The CDR3 region has the DNA TGCACCAGCAGCCGCCATCCAAGGACAGCCCTACCTGAGCAGTTCTTC. It encodes CTSSRHPRTALPEQFF.

This clone was seen a single time. The DNA for the CDR3 is TGTGCCAGCGGAGGACGTCAGATTAAGACCCAGTACTTC. Translation gives CASGGRQIKTQYF. The V gene is TRBV7-2, the J gene TRBJ2-5; possible D gene TRBD2, 5 bases. V gave up 8 bases and J gave up 6 bases, with 16 bases separating them. Germline CDR1 reads SGHTA; CDR2 reads FQGNSA. The CDR3 runs to 13 residues. Complete variable domain (other parts from reference TRBV7-2 and TRBJ2-5): GAGVSQSPSNKVTEKGKDVELRCDPISGHTALYWYRQSLGQGLEFLIYFQGNSAPDKSGLPSDRFSAERTGGSVSTLTIQRTQQEDSAVYLCASGGRQIKTQYFGPGTRLLVL.

The chain uses TRBV24-1 and TRBJ2-1; a weak D match, TRBD2 (7 bases). V lost 1 base, J lost 1 base, and 19 bases lay in between. The CDR3 consists of 19 residues. Per the germline V gene, CDR1 is KGHDR and CDR2 is SFDVKD. This CDR3 is CATSDFRRGRASSYNEQFF. CDR3 DNA sequence: TGTGCCACCAGTGATTTTAGGCGGGGGCGGGCCAGTTCCTACAATGAGCAGTTCTTC.

The chain couples TRBV11-2 to TRBJ1-2; D remains unclear. Trimming left V 0 bases short and J 4 bases short, with 9 bases between. The CDR3 is 14 residues long. From germline, CDR1 is SGHAT and CDR2 FQNNGV. For the CDR3, the DNA is TGTGCCAGCAGCTTAGATCTGAGAGGCTATGGCTACACCTTC. It specifies CASSLDLRGYGYTF.

This clone occurred a few times. The chain combines TRBV27 with TRBJ2-7; D may be TRBD2 (7 bases). Trimming cost V 9 bases and J 4 bases, with 19 bases left between them. The germline V gene has CDR1 MNHEY and CDR2 SMNVEV (reference sequence). This CDR3 comprises 14 residues. Written as DNA, the CDR3 is TGTGCCAGTCGTTCGGGCGGGGGACATTACGAGCAGTACTTC. Amino acids: CASRSGGGHYEQYF.

The V and J genes are TRBV13 and TRBJ1-4; no definite D call. The V gene's germline CDR1 is PRHDT and CDR2 FYEKMQ (reference sequence). This CDR3 contains 13 residues. The V end lost 0 bases, the J end lost 10 bases, and 9 bases lay between the germline ends. CDR3 sequence: CASSLGYPRKLFF. The CDR3 DNA is TGTGCCAGCAGCTTAGGCTATCCGCGAAAACTGTTTTTT.

The chain has TRBV19 and TRBJ1-3; the D is unclear. The V gene's germline CDR1 is LNHDA and CDR2 SQIVND (reference sequence). Trimming shortened V by 3 bases and J by 2 bases, and 8 bases separated the two germline ends. The CDR3 spans 14 residues. The CDR3 DNA is TGTGCCAGTAGTATCGGAGCTGCTGGAAACACCATATATTTT. It is translated as CASSIGAAGNTIYF.